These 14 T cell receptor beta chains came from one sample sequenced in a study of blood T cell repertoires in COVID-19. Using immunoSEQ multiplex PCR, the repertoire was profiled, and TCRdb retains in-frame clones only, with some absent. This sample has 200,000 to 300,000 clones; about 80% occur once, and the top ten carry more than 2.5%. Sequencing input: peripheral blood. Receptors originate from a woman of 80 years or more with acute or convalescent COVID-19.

The CDR3 DNA follows: TGTGCCAGCAGCTTGAATTCCGGGCTCGGAGGCTATGGCTACACCTTC. As protein: CASSLNSGLGGYGYTF. This chain links TRBV5-4 with TRBJ1-2; D remains ambiguous. The CDR3 spans 16 residues. CDR1 is SGHNT and CDR2 is YYREEE in the germline V gene (reference sequence). The germline V and J ends were trimmed by 1 base and 4 bases, with 17 bases remaining between them.

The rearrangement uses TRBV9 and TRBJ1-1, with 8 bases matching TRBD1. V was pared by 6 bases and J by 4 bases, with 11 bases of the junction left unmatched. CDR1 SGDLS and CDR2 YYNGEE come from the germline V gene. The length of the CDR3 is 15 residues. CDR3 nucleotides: TGTGCCAGCACGGGACAGGAAAGGGGCATCACTGAAGCTTTCTTT. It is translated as CASTGQERGITEAFF. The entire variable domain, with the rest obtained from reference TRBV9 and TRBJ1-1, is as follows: DSGVTQTPKHLITATGQRVTLRCSPRSGDLSVYWYQQSLDQGLQFLIQYYNGEERAKGNILERFSAQQFPDLHSELNLSSLELGDSALYFCASTGQERGITEAFFGQGTRLTVV.

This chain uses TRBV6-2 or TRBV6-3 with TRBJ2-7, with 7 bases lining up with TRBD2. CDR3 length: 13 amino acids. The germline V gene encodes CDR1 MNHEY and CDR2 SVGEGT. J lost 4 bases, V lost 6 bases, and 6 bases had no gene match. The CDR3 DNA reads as TGTGCCAGCAGGCCTAGCGGAATTTACGAGCAGTACTTC. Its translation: CASRPSGIYEQYF.

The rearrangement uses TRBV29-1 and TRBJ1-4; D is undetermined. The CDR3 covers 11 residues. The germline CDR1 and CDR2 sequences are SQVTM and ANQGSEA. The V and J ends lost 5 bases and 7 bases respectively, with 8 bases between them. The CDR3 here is CSVFLFEKLFF. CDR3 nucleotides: TGCAGCGTTTTCCTCTTTGAAAAACTGTTTTTT.

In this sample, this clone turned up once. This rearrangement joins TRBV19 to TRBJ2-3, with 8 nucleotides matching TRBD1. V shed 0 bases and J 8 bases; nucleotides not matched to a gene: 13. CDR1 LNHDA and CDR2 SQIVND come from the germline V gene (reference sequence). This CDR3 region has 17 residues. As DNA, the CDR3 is TGTGCCAGTAGTATAGATAGCCCGGGACAGGTTTTGGGTACGCAGTATTTT. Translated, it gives CASSIDSPGQVLGTQYF. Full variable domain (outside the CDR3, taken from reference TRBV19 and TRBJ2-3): DGGITQSPKYLFRKEGQNVTLSCEQNLNHDAMYWYRQDPGQGLRLIYYSQIVNDFQKGDIAEGYSVSREKKESFPLTVTSAQKNPTAFYLCASSIDSPGQVLGTQYFGPGTRLTVL.

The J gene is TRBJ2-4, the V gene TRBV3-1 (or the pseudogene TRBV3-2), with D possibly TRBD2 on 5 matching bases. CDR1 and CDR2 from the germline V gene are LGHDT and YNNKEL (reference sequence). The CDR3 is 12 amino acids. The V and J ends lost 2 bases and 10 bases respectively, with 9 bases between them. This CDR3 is CASSQTPGIQYF. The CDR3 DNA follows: TGTGCCAGCAGCCAAACCCCGGGGATTCAGTACTTC.

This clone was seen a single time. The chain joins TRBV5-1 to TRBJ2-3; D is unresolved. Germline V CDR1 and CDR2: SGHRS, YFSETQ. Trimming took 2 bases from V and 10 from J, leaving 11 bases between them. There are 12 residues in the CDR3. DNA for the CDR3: TGCGCCAGCAGCTTCGAGGCCCCACCGCAGTATTTT. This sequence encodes CASSFEAPPQYF.

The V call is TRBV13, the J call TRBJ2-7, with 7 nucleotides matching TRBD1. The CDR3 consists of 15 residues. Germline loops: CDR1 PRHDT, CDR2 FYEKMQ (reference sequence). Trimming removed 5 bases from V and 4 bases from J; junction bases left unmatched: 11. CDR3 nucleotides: TGTGCCAGCAGCGACAGACAGGGACGGCAGTACGAGCAGTACTTC. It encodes CASSDRQGRQYEQYF.

The CDR3: CASSGRTGEEYEQYF. The CDR3 DNA reads TGCGCCAGCAGCGGACGGACAGGGGAGGAGTACGAGCAGTACTTC. The V call is TRBV5-1, the J call TRBJ2-7; 9 bases agree with TRBD1. This CDR3 comprises 15 residues. Germline CDR1 reads SGHRS; CDR2 reads YFSETQ. V lost 4 bases and J lost 4; bases outside the gene matches: 9.

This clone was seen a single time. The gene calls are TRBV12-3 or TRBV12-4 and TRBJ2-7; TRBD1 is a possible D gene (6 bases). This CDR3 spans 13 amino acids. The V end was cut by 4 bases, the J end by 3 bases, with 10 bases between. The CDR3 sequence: CASSYRVGYEQYF. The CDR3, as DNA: TGTGCCAGCAGTTACAGGGTGGGCTACGAGCAGTACTTC.

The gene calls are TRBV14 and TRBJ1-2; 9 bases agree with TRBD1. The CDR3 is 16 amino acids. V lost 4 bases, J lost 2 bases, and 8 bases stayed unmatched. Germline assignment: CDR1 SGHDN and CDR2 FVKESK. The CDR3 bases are TGTGCCAGCAGCCCGATAGGACAGGGGAAAAACTATGGCTACACCTTC. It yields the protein CASSPIGQGKNYGYTF.

CDR3 in amino acids: CASSSGTAPYEQYF. The CDR3 bases are TGCGCCAGCAGCTCCGGGACAGCTCCCTACGAGCAGTACTTC. The chain carries TRBV5-1 and TRBJ2-7; 7 positions match TRBD1. Germline CDR1 and CDR2: SGHRS and YFSETQ. This CDR3 has 14 amino acids. J was trimmed by 2 bases and V by 3 bases; bases with no gene match: 5.

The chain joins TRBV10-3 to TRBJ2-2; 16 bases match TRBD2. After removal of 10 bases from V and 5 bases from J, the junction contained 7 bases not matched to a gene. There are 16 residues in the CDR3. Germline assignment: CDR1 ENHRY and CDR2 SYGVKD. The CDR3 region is CATSGLAGGRTGELFF. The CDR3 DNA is TGTGCCACCTCGGGACTAGCGGGAGGGCGGACCGGGGAGCTGTTTTTT.

The CDR3 DNA reads as TGTGCCAGCAGCCCGCGGGACAGGGGGAATTCACCCCTCCACTTT. Translated: CASSPRDRGNSPLHF. The V call is TRBV11-2, the J call TRBJ1-6; 11 bases fit TRBD1. The CDR3 has 15 residues. V gave up 5 bases and J gave up 7 bases; unmatched junction bases: 4. Germline V gene data show CDR1 as SGHAT and CDR2 as FQNNGV.